The next 8 T cell receptor beta chains were all read from a single sample in a study of T cells after yellow fever vaccination. MiXCR, applied by TCRdb to the 5' RACE reads, yields one record per CDR3 protein. The top ten clones hold around 0.49% of a sample with 200,000 to 300,000 distinct CDR3 sequences, approximately 12% of them seen once. Material: CD4+ T cells sorted from PBMCs, obtained 45 days after the yellow fever booster vaccination. These receptors were collected from a man aged 25-45 years who received the YFV17D yellow fever vaccine.

The chain recombines TRBV2 with TRBJ2-2; D possibly corresponds to TRBD2 (5 bases). CDR3 length: 11 amino acids. Trimming cost V 4 bases and J 8 bases, with 5 bases left between them. CDR1 is SNHLY and CDR2 is FYNNEI in the germline V gene. The CDR3 nucleotides are TGTGCCAGCAGTGGAGGGGGGGAGCTGTTTTTT. As protein: CASSGGGELFF.

This clonotype came up a few times. This rearrangement joins TRBV7-2 to TRBJ2-3, with 13 bases that match TRBD2. The V segment lost 6 bases and the J segment 2 bases; nucleotides outside the gene matches: 8. The CDR3 is made up of 17 amino acids. Germline assignment: CDR1 SGHTA and CDR2 FQGNSA. For the CDR3, the DNA is TGTGCCAGCAGGCCCGGGACTAGCGGGATTTTCACAGATACGCAGTATTTT. It yields the protein CASRPGTSGIFTDTQYF.

This clonotype was detected only a few times. This chain connects TRBV20-1 to TRBJ2-7, with unresolved D. Between the trimmed V and J ends, which lost 5 bases and 6 bases, there was a span of 14 bases. Germline V CDR1 and CDR2: DFQATT, SNEGSKA (reference sequence). This CDR3 has 12 amino acids. The chain's CDR3 is CSAPDAPGEQYF. CDR3 nucleotide sequence: TGCAGTGCTCCGGACGCTCCTGGCGAGCAGTACTTC.

This clonotype was counted many times. V gene TRBV5-1 combines with J gene TRBJ2-6; D remains unclear. The CDR3 is made up of 13 amino acids. Trimming took 5 bases from V and 0 from J, leaving 3 bases between them. The germline gives CDR1 SGHRS, CDR2 YFSETQ. The CDR3 loop is CASRNSGANVLTF. The DNA for the CDR3 is TGCGCCAGCAGGAACTCTGGGGCCAACGTCCTGACTTTC.

J is TRBJ1-2 and V is TRBV6-5; no reliable D call. Between the trimmed V and J ends, which lost 0 bases and 0 bases, there was a span of 8 bases. The CDR3 is 15 amino acids. Germline assignment: CDR1 MNHEY and CDR2 SVGAGI. As DNA, the CDR3 is TGTGCCAGCAGTTACTCGTACAGAGCTAACTATGGCTACACCTTC. This gives the protein CASSYSYRANYGYTF.

This clonotype was observed a few times. This chain uses TRBV9 with TRBJ2-3; D is perhaps TRBD1 (6 bases). The CDR3 spans 16 residues. Germline loops: CDR1 SGDLS, CDR2 YYNGEE. V lost 4 bases and J lost 2, with 17 bases in between. CDR3 region: CASSSRGGRNTDTQYF. In nucleotides, the CDR3 is TGTGCCAGCAGCTCCCGAGGGGGACGCAACACAGATACGCAGTATTTT.

This clonotype was recorded many times. This chain joins TRBV20-1 and TRBJ2-1, with TRBD2 matching over 7 bases. Trimming at V came to 6 bases and at J to 2 bases, leaving 10 bases not matched to a gene. The CDR3 totals 15 residues. CDR1 is DFQATT, CDR2 SNEGSKA, per germline (reference sequence). CDR3: CSAASGSTTYNEQFF. For the CDR3, the DNA is TGCAGTGCAGCTAGCGGCTCTACAACCTACAATGAGCAGTTCTTC.

The DNA for the CDR3 is TGCAGCGCTTTCTGGGGGGCGAAGAACGAGCAGTACTTC. It translates to CSAFWGAKNEQYF. This chain connects TRBV20-1 to TRBJ2-7; D may correspond to TRBD1 or TRBD2 (6 bases each). The CDR3 is 13 amino acids. CDR1 is DFQATT and CDR2 is SNEGSKA in the germline V gene (reference sequence).